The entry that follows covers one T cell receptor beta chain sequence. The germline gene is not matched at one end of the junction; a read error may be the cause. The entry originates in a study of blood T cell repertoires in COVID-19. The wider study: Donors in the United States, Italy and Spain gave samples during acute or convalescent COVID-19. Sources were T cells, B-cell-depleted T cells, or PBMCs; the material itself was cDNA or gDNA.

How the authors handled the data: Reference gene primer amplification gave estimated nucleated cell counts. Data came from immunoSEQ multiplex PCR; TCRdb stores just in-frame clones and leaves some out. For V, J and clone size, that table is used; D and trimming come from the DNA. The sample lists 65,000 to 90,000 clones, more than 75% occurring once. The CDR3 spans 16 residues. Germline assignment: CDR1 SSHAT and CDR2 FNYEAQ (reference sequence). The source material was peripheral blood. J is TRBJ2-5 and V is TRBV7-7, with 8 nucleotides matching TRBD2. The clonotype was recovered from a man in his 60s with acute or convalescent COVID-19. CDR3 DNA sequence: TGTGCTAGCAGCTCCAACAGCGGGAGTGGCCAAGAGACCCAGTACTTC. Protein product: CASSSNSGSGQETQYF.